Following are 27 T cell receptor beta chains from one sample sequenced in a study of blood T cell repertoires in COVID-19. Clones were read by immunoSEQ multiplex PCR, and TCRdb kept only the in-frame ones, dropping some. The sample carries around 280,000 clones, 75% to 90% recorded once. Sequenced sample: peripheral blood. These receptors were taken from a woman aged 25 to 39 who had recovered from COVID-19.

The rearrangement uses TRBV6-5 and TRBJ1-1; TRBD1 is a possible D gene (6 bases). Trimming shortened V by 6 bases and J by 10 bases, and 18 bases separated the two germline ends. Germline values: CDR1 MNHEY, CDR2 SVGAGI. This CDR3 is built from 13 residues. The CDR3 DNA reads TGTGCCAGCAGGAGAGGGGGAGGGGCGTCAGCTTTCTTT. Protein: CASRRGGGASAFF.

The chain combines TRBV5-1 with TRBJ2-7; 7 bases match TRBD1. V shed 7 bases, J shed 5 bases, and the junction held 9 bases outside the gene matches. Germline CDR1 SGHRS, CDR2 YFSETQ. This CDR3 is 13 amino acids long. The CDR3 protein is CASRLATGDEQYF. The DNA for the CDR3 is TGCGCCAGCCGGCTCGCCACAGGGGACGAGCAGTACTTC.

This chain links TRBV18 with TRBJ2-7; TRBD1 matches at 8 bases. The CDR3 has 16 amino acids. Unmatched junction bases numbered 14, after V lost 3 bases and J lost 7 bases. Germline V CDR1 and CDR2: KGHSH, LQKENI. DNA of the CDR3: TGTGCCAGCTCACCTATTACAGGGGGGATCTTTTGGGAGCAGTACTTC. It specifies CASSPITGGIFWEQYF.

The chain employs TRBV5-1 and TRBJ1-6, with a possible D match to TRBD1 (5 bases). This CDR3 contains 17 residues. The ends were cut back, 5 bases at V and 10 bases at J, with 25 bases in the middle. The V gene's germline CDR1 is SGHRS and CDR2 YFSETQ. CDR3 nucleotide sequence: TGCGCCAGCAGTCCTTCTTCGGCGGGGACGGACGGCTCACCCCTCCACTTT. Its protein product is CASSPSSAGTDGSPLHF.

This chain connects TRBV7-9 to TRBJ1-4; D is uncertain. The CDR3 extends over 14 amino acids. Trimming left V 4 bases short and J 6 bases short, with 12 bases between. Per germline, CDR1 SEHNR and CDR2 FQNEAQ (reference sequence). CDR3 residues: CASSSYLDYEKLFF. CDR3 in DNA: TGTGCCAGCAGCTCTTATTTGGACTATGAAAAACTGTTTTTT.

CDR3 sequence: CASSQDTGTGGEKLFF. In DNA, the CDR3 is TGCGCCAGCAGCCAAGATACGGGGACAGGGGGGGAAAAACTGTTTTTT. This chain uses TRBV4-1 with TRBJ1-4, with TRBD1 matching over 11 bases. Germline V gives CDR1 MGHRA, CDR2 YSYEKL. The CDR3 runs 16 residues. J lost 8 bases, V lost 0 bases, and 5 bases had no gene match.

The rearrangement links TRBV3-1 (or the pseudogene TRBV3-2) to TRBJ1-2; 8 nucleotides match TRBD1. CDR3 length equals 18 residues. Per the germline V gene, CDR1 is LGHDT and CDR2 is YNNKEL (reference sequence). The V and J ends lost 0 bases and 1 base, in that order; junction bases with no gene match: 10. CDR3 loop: CASSQEIGDRGRNYGYTF. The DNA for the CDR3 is TGTGCCAGCAGCCAAGAAATAGGAGACAGGGGACGTAACTATGGCTACACCTTC.

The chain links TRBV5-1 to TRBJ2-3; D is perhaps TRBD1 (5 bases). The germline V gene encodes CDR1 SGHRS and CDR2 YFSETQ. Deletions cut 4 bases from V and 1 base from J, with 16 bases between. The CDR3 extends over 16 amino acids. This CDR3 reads CASSNSVLGGTDTQYF. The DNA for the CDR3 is TGCGCCAGCAGCAATAGTGTCCTAGGGGGCACAGATACGCAGTATTTT.

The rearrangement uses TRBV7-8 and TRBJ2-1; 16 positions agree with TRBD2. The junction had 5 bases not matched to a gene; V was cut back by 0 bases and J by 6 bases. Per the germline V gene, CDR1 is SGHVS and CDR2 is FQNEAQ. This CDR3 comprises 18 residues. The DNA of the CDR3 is TGTGCCAGCAGCTTAGCCGCCGGGACTAGCGGGAGGGGCAATGAGCAGTTCTTC. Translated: CASSLAAGTSGRGNEQFF.

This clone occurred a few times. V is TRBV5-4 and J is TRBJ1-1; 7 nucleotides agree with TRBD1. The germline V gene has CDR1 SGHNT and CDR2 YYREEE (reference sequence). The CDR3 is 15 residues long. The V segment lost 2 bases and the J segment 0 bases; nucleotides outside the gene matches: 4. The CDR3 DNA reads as TGTGCCAGCAGCTTTAATCAGGGGGTGAACACTGAAGCTTTCTTT. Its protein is CASSFNQGVNTEAFF.

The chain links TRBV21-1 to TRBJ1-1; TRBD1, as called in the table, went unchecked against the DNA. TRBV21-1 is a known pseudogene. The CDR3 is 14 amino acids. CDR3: CASYERDRATEAFF. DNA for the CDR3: TGTGCCAGCTACGAAAGGGACAGGGCCACTGAAGCTTTCTTT.

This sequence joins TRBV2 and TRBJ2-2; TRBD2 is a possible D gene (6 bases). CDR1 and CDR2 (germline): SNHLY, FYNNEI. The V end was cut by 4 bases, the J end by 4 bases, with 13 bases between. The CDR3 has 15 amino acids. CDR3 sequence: CASSALASATGELFF. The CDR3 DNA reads TGTGCCAGCAGTGCCCTAGCGAGTGCCACCGGGGAGCTGTTTTTT.

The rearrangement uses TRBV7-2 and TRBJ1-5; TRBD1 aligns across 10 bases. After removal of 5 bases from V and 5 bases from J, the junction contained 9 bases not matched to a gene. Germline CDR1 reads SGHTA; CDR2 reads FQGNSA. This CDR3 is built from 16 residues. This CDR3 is CASSLGTGAPHQPQHF. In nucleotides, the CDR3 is TGTGCCAGCAGCCTCGGGACAGGGGCCCCCCATCAGCCCCAGCATTTT.

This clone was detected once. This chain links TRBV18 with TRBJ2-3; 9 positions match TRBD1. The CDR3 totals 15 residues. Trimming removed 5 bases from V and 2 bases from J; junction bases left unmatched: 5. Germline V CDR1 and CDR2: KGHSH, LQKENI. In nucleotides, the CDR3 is TGTGCCAGCTCAACCCGGGACAGGGCCACAGATACGCAGTATTTT. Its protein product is CASSTRDRATDTQYF.

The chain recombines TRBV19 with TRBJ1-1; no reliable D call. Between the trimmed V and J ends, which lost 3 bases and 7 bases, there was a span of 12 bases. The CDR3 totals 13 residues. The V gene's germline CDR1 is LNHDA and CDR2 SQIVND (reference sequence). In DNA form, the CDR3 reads TGTGCCAGTAGTATTATCTCGGCAGGTGAAGCTTTCTTT. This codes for CASSIISAGEAFF.

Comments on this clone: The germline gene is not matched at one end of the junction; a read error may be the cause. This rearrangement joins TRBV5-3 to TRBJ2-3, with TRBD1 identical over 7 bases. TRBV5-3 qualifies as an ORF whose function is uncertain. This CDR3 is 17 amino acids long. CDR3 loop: CTRSSPEGASSTDTQYF. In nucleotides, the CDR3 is TGTACCAGAAGCTCCCCCGAGGGGGCCTCTAGCACAGATACGCAGTATTTT.

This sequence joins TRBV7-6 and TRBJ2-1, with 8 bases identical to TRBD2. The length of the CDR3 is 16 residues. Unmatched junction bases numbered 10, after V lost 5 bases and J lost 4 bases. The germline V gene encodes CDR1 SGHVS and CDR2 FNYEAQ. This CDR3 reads CASSPLAASGYNEQFF. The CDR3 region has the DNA TGTGCCAGCAGCCCCCTAGCGGCTAGCGGGTACAATGAGCAGTTCTTC.

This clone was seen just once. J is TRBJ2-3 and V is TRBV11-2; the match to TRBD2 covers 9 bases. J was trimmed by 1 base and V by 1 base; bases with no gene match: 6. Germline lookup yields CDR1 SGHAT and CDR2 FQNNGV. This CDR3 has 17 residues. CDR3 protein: CASSLGGAGGRTDTQYF. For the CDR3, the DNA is TGTGCCAGCAGCTTAGGGGGAGCGGGGGGCCGCACAGATACGCAGTATTTT.

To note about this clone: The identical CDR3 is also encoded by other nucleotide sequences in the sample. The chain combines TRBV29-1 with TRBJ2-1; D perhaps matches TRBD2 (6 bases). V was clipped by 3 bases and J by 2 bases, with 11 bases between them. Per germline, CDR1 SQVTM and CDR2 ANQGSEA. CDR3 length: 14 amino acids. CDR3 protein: CSVDQGGPYNEQFF. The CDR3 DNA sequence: TGCAGCGTTGACCAGGGAGGCCCCTACAATGAGCAGTTCTTC.

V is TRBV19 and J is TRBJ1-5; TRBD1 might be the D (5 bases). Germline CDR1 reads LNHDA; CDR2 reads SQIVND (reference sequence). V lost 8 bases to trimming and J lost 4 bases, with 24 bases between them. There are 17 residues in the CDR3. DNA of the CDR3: TGTGCCAGTCAACCTATGACAGCCCCAATTGATAATCAGCCCCAGCATTTT. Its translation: CASQPMTAPIDNQPQHF.

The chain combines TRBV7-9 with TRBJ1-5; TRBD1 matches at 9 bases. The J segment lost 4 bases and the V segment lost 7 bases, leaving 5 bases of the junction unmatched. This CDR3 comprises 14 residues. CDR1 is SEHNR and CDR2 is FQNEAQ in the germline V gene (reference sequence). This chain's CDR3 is CASTSGQGNQPQHF. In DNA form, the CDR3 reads TGTGCCAGCACTTCGGGACAGGGTAATCAGCCCCAGCATTTT.

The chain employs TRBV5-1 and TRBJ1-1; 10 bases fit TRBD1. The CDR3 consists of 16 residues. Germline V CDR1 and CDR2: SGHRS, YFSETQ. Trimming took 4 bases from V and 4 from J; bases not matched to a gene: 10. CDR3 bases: TGCGCCAGCAGCCCCGGACAGGGGGTGAAAGGCACTGAAGCTTTCTTT. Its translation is CASSPGQGVKGTEAFF.

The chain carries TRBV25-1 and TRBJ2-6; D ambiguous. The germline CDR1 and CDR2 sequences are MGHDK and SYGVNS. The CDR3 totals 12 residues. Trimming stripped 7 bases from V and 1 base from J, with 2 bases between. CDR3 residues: CASISGANVLTF. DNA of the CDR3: TGTGCCAGCATATCTGGGGCCAACGTCCTGACTTTC. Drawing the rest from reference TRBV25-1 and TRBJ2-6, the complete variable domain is EADIYQTPRYLVIGTGKKITLECSQTMGHDKMYWYQQDPGMELHLIHYSYGVNSTEKGDLSSESTVSRIRTEHFPLTLESARPSHTSQYLCASISGANVLTFGAGSRLTVL.

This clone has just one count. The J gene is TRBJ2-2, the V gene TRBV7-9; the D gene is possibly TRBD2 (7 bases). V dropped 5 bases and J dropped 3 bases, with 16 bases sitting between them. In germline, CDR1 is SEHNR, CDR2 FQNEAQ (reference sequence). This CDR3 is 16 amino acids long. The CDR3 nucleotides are TGTGCCAGCAGCGCTCTACGGGGGGCGCACACCGGGGAGCTGTTTTTT. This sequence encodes CASSALRGAHTGELFF.

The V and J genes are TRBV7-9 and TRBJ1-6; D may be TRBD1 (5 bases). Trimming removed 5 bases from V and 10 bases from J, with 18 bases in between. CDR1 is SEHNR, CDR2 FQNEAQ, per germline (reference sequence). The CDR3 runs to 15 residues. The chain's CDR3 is CASSTSGGTESPLHF. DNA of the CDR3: TGTGCCAGCAGCACTTCGGGAGGGACGGAGTCACCCCTCCACTTT.

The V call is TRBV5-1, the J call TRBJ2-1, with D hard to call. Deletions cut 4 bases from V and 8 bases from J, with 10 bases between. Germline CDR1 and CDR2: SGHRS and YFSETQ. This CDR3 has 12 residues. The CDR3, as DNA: TGCGCCAGCAGCGGTGCCCGGGATGAGCAGTTCTTC. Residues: CASSGARDEQFF. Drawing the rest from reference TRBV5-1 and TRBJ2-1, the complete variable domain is KAGVTQTPRYLIKTRGQQVTLSCSPISGHRSVSWYQQTPGQGLQFLFEYFSETQRNKGNFPGRFSGRQFSNSRSEMNVSTLELGDSALYLCASSGARDEQFFGPGTRLTVL.

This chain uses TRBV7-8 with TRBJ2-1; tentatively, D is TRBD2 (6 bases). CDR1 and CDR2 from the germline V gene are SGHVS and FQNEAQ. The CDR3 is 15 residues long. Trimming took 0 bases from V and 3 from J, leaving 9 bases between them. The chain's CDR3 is CASSLARTNYNEQFF. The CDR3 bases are TGTGCCAGCAGCTTAGCGCGGACTAACTACAATGAGCAGTTCTTC.